One sample yielded the 15 T cell receptor beta chains listed below, sequenced in a study of human T cells and chemical hapten exposure. This sample's time point: pre-sensitization, week 0. Treatment: therapeutic diphenylcyclopropenone sensitization with weekly scalp DPC. The template was total RNA from unfractionated whole blood. TCRdb itself ran the RACE reads through MiXCR, one entry per CDR3 protein. The sample contains over 50,000 distinct CDR3 sequences, 9.6% of which appear only once. The source material was whole blood, sampled in connection with sensitization to the hapten diphenylcyclopropenone (DPC). All receptors derive from a woman aged 25-40 years with alopecia areata. Some clones in this sample may be carry-over from other donors' samples.

This chain uses TRBV7-2 with TRBJ2-7; TRBD2 aligns across 11 bases. V shed 5 bases and J 0 bases; nucleotides not matched to a gene: 21. The CDR3 is 21 residues long. The germline CDR1 and CDR2 sequences are SGHTA and FQGNSA. The CDR3 sequence: CASSPSPGTSGPYRLSYEQYF. Here the CDR3 DNA reads TGTGCCAGCAGCCCAAGTCCCGGGACTAGCGGCCCGTACCGACTCTCCTACGAGCAGTACTTC.

To note about this clonotype: This sequence may be a read error, since a much larger clone differs from it by one base. The CDR3 DNA reads TGTGCCAGCAGTCCCGCCCTAGCGAACACCAGGGAGCTGTTTTTT. Amino acids: CASSPALANTRELFF. The chain couples TRBV12-3 or TRBV12-4 to TRBJ2-2; tentative D call: TRBD2 (6 bases). This CDR3 has 15 amino acids.

This clonotype has a handful of counts. The CDR3 DNA is TGTGCCAGCAGCTTGGGATCCTCCCTCTATGGCTACACCTTC. Protein product: CASSLGSSLYGYTF. The J gene is TRBJ1-2, the V gene TRBV7-9; no reliable D call. Germline CDR1 reads SEHNR; CDR2 reads FQNEAQ (reference sequence). V lost 3 bases and J lost 4, with 12 bases in between. CDR3 size: 14 residues.

This sequence joins TRBV6-5 and TRBJ2-3; TRBD2 matches 12 bases. The CDR3 length is 15 residues. Germline loops: CDR1 MNHEY, CDR2 SVGAGI. Trimming cost V 7 bases and J 3 bases; bases outside gene matches: 5. The chain's CDR3 is CASTLTSGGTDTQYF. CDR3 nucleotide sequence: TGTGCCAGCACCCTAACTAGCGGGGGGACAGATACGCAGTATTTT.

This clonotype was found a few times. This chain links TRBV5-1 with TRBJ2-5, with TRBD2 matching 10 bases. The J segment lost 3 bases and the V segment lost 0 bases, leaving 8 bases of the junction unmatched. The length of the CDR3 is 17 residues. Germline loops: CDR1 SGHRS, CDR2 YFSETQ. CDR3 DNA: TGCGCCAGCAGCTTGGCCCTTAGCGGGGGGACGGAAGAGACCCAGTACTTC. Its translation: CASSLALSGGTEETQYF.

This clonotype has at least ten counts. V usage is TRBV7-2 and J usage is TRBJ2-3; D is undetermined. The CDR3 is 15 residues long. CDR1 and CDR2 (germline): SGHTA, FQGNSA. Trimming cost V 1 base and J 6 bases, with 14 bases left between them. In DNA form, the CDR3 reads TGTGCCAGCAGCTTAGAGGGCATGGTAACGGATACGCAGTATTTT. Residues: CASSLEGMVTDTQYF.

Points on this clonotype: The germline gene is not matched at one end of the junction; a read error may be the cause. The chain employs TRBV10-3 and TRBJ2-3; 7 positions match TRBD1. The CDR3 runs 14 residues. CDR1 is ENHRY and CDR2 is SYGVKD in the germline V gene. Here the CDR3 reads CAISDDRDTDAQYF. CDR3 in DNA: TGTGCCATCAGTGATGACAGGGACACAGATGCGCAGTATTTT.

This sequence joins TRBV3-2 and TRBJ1-1; the D segment call TRBD1 is taken from the table without a DNA check. TRBV3-2 is deemed a pseudogene. CDR3 size: 18 residues. The DNA of the CDR3 is TGTGCCAGCAGCCGAACCCGGGACAGGGGTAACGCGAACACTGAAGCTTTCTTT. Protein: CASSRTRDRGNANTEAFF.

The chain links TRBV7-6 to TRBJ1-3; TRBD1 matches 9 bases. The CDR3 totals 17 residues. The trim removed 1 base at V and 4 bases at J, leaving 8 bases unmatched. CDR1 is SGHVS, CDR2 FNYEAQ, per germline. In nucleotides, the CDR3 is TGTGCCAGCAGCTTAGACGGGACAGGGTATACGGGAAACACCATATATTTT. Amino acid sequence: CASSLDGTGYTGNTIYF.

This rearrangement joins TRBV7-9 to TRBJ2-2, with 9 bases that match TRBD1. This CDR3 is built from 16 residues. Germline values: CDR1 SEHNR, CDR2 FQNEAQ (reference sequence). The V segment lost 6 bases and the J segment 6 bases; nucleotides outside the gene matches: 11. The CDR3 nucleotides read TGTGCCAGCAGAGCCCCGGGACAGGGCCGAGCCGGGGAGCTGTTTTTT. This translates into CASRAPGQGRAGELFF.

This clonotype occurred a few times. This sequence joins TRBV29-1 and TRBJ2-4; 8 bases are shared with TRBD1. Unmatched junction bases numbered 8, after V lost 6 bases and J lost 7 bases. CDR3 length equals 13 residues. In germline, CDR1 is SQVTM, CDR2 ANQGSEA. The CDR3 DNA follows: TGCAGCGTGACCGAGACAGGGGTGAACATTCAGTACTTC. Amino acid sequence: CSVTETGVNIQYF.

This clonotype appeared many times. The CDR3 DNA is TGCAGCGTTACGTCCCCTCCTGGGGCCAACGTCCTGACTTTC. The encoded protein is CSVTSPPGANVLTF. The chain is built from TRBV29-1 and TRBJ2-6, with no clear D. Germline assignment: CDR1 SQVTM and CDR2 ANQGSEA. The length of the CDR3 is 14 residues. Trimming took off 5 bases at V and 2 bases at J, with 10 bases between the two ends.

This clonotype appeared a few times. V gene TRBV20-1 combines with J gene TRBJ1-4; 7 bases map to TRBD1. Looked up from germline, CDR1 is DFQATT and CDR2 is SNEGSKA (reference sequence). V trimming: 6 bases; J trimming: 5 bases; junction bases outside the gene matches: 15. The CDR3 sequence is 16 residues long. CDR3 DNA: TGCAGTGCCGAGCCGGCCGGGACAGTCCCGAATGAAAAACTGTTTTTT. Translated: CSAEPAGTVPNEKLFF.

The table lists this clonotype with a few counts. The chain has TRBV28 and TRBJ2-5, with 8 bases matching TRBD1. The CDR3 length is 15 residues. Germline CDR1 MDHEN, CDR2 SYDVKM. J lost 2 bases, V lost 6 bases, and 8 bases had no gene match. The CDR3 is CASSSTGGLQETQYF. As DNA, the CDR3 is TGTGCCAGCAGCAGCACAGGGGGGCTACAAGAGACCCAGTACTTC.

In its sample, this clonotype was seen a few times. The V and J genes are TRBV29-1 and TRBJ2-7; tentatively, D is TRBD1 (6 bases). Per the germline V gene, CDR1 is SQVTM and CDR2 is ANQGSEA. This CDR3 contains 13 residues. V was trimmed by 4 bases and J by 4 bases, leaving 14 bases between them. CDR3 nucleotide sequence: TGCAGCGTTGGAGGGGGAGAAGGGTACGAGCAGTACTTC. Its translation is CSVGGGEGYEQYF.